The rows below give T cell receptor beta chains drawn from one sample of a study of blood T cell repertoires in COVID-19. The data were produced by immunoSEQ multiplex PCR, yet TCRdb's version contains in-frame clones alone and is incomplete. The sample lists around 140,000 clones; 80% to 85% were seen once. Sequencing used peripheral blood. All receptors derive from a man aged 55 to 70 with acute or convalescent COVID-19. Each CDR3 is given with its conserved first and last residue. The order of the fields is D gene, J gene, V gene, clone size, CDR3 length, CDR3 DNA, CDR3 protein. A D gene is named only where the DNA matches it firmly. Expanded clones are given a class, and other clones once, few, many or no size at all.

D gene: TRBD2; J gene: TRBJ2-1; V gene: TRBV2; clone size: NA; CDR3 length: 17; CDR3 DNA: TGTGCCAGCAGTAGATTAGCGGGAGGGCCCCCCTACAATGAGCAGTTCTTC; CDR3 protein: CASSRLAGGPPYNEQFF
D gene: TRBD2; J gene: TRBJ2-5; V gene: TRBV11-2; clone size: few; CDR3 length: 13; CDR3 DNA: TGTGCCAGCACCCGGGGACTACAAGAGACCCAGTACTTC; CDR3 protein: CASTRGLQETQYF
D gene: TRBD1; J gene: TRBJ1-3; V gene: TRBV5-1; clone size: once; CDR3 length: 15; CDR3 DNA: TGCGCCAGCAGCTTGGGACAGGGGACGCGACGGACCATATATTTT; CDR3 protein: CASSLGQGTRRTIYF
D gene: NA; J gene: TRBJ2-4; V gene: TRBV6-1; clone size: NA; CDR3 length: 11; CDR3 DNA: TGTGCCAGCAGTGACCCTTCAGGCATGTACTTC; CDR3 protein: CASSDPSGMYF
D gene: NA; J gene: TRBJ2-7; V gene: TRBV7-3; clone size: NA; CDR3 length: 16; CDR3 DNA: TGTGCCAGCAGCGTTCTTCCGGCAGGGTCCTCCTACGAGCAGTACTTC; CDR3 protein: CASSVLPAGSSYEQYF
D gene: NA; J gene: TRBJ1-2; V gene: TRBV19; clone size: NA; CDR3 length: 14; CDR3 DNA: TGTGCCAGTAGCAAGGAGACAGGAGGATATGGCTACACCTTC; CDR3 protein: CASSKETGGYGYTF
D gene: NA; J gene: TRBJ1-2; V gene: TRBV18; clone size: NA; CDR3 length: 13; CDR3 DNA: TGTGCCAGCTCGGGCAGTATATCCTATGGCTACACCTTC; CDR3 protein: CASSGSISYGYTF
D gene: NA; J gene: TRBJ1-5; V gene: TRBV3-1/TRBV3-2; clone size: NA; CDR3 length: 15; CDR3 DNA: TGTGCCAGCAGCCAAGGGCAGGGTTCTACTCAGCCCCAGCATTTT; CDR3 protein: CASSQGQGSTQPQHF
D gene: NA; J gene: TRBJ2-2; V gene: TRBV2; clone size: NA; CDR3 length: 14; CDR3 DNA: TGTGCCAGCAGTGACAGGGTAAACACCGGGGAGCTGTTTTTT; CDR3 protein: CASSDRVNTGELFF
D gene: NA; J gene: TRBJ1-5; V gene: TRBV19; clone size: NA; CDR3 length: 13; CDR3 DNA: TGTGCCAGTAGGCTACAGGGTAACCAGCCCCAGCATTTT; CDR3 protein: CASRLQGNQPQHF
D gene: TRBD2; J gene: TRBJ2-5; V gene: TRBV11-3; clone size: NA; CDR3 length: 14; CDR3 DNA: TGTGCCAGCAGCTTAGGCGGGGGAGAGAAGACCCAGTACTTC; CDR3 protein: CASSLGGGEKTQYF
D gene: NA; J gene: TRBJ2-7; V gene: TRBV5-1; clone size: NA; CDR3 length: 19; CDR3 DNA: TGCGCCAGCAGCTTGGAGGGCTCAGGGTGGTTTATTGGGTCCTACGAGCAGTACTTC; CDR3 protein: CASSLEGSGWFIGSYEQYF
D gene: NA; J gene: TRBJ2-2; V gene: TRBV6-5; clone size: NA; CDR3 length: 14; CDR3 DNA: TGTGCCAGCAGTTACGGTATAGCGTCCGGGGAGCTGTTTTTT; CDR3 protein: CASSYGIASGELFF
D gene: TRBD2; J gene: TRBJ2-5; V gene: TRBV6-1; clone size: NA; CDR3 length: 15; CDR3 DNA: TGTGCCAGCAGTGATGCGCTAGCGGGGCCAAGGGCCCAGTACTTC; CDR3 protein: CASSDALAGPRAQYF
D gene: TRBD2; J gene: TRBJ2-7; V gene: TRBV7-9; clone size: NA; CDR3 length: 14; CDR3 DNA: TGTGCCAGCAGCGGGACTAGCGGGAGTTACGAGCAGTACTTC; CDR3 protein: CASSGTSGSYEQYF
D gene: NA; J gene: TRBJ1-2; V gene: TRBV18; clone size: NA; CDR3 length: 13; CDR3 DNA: TGTGCCAGCTCACCCTTCGAGGGCCATGGCTACACCTTC; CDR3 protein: CASSPFEGHGYTF
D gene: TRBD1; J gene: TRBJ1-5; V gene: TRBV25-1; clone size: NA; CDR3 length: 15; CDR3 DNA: TGTGCCAGCAGTGAGCCAGGGGGAGGCAATCAGCCCCAGCATTTT; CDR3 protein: CASSEPGGGNQPQHF
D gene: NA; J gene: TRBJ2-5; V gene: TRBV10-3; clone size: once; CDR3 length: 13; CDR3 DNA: TGTGCCATCAGGGAGTCCAGCCAAGAGACCCAGTACTTC; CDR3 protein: CAIRESSQETQYF
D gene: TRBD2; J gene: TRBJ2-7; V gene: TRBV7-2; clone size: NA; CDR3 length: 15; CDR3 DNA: TGTGCCAGCAGCCCAGTCGGGGGAGGGGTCTACGAGCAGTACTTC; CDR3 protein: CASSPVGGGVYEQYF
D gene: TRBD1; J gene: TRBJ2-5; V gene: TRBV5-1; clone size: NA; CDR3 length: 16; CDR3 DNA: TGCGCCAGCAGCCCCGACAGGGGGCGTTCAGGGGAGACCCAGTACTTC; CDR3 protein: CASSPDRGRSGETQYF
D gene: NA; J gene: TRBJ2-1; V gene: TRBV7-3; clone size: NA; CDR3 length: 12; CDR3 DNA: TGTGCCAGCAGCCAGCAGGGGTTTGAGCAGTTCTTC; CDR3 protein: CASSQQGFEQFF
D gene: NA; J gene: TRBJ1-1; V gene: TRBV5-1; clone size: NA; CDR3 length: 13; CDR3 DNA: TGCGCCAGCAGCATGGGAGGGAACACTGAAGCTTTCTTT; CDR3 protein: CASSMGGNTEAFF
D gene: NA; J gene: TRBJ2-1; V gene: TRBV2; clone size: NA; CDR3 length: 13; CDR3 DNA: TGTGCCAGCAGTCCCCAGGGATACAATGAGCAGTTCTTC; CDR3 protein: CASSPQGYNEQFF
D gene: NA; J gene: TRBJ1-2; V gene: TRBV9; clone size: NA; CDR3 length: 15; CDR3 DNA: TGTGCCAGCAGCGTAGTGCTGGGGCGTCTGGAGGGCTACACCTTC; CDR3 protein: CASSVVLGRLEGYTF
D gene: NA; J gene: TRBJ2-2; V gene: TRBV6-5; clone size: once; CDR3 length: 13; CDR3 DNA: TGTGCCAGCCTCGAACGGGAGTCTGGGGAGCTGTTTTTT; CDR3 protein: CASLERESGELFF
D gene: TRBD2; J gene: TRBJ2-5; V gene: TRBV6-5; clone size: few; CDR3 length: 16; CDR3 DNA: TGTGCCAGCAGTTTTCTAGCGGGGACGGACAAAGAGACCCAGTACTTC; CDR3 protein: CASSFLAGTDKETQYF
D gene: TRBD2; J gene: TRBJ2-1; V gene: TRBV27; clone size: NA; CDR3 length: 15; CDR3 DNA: TGTGCCAGCAGTGCAAGACTAGCGGGAGGGAATGAGCAGTTCTTC; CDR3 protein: CASSARLAGGNEQFF
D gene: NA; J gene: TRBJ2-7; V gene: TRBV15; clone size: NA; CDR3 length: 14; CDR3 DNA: TGTGCCACCAGCAAGACGGGTTTGAGCTACGAGCAGTACTTC; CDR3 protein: CATSKTGLSYEQYF
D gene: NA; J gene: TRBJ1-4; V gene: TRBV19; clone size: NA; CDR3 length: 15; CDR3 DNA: TGTGCCAGTTCCCCTGCGTGGGTACTATACGAAAAACTGTTTTTT; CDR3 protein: CASSPAWVLYEKLFF
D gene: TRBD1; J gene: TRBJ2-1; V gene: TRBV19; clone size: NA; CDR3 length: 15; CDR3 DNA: TGTGCCAGTAGTCTTGGGGGACAGGGGGCACGAGAGCAGTTCTTC; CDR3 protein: CASSLGGQGAREQFF
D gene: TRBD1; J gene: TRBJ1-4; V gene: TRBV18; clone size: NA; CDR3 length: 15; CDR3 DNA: TGTGCCAGCTCACCAGGGGGACAGGGGAATGAAAAACTGTTTTTT; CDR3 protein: CASSPGGQGNEKLFF
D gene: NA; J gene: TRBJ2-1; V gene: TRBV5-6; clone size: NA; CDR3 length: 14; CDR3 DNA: TGTGCCAGCAGCCCCCAGGTACCCGCTGGGGAGCAGTTCTTC; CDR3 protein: CASSPQVPAGEQFF
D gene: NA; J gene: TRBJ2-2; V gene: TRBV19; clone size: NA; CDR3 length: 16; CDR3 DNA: TGTGCCAGTAGTATTCTGGGGGCCTCGAACACCGGGGAGCTGTTTTTT; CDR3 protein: CASSILGASNTGELFF
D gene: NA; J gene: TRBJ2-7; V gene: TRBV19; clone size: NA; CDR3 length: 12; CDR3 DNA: TGTGCCAGTAGTGAACAGGGTTACGAGCAGTACTTC; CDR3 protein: CASSEQGYEQYF
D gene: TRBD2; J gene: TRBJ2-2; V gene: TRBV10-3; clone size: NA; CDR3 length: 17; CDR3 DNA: TGTGCCATCAGTGAGTCGATGCGGGGGGCCGGCACCGGGGAGCTGTTTTTT; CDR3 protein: CAISESMRGAGTGELFF
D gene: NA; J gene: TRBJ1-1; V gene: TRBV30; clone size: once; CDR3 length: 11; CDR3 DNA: TGTGCCTGGAGTAACAGGGCTGAAGCTTTCTTT; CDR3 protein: CAWSNRAEAFF
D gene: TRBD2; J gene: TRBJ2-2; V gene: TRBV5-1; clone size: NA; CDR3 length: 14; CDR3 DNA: TGCGCCAGTATGGGCGGGAGTGGAACCGGGGAGCTGTTTTTT; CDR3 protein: CASMGGSGTGELFF
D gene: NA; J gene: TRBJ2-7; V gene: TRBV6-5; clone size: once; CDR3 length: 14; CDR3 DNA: TGTGCCAGCAGTCGGGCTAGCAAGAACTACGAGCAGTACTTC; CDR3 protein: CASSRASKNYEQYF
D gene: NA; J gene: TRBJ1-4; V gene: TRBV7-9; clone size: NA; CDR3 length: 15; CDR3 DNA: TGTGCCAGCAGCTTAGCAGCCGGCGGGTACGAAAAACTGTTTTTT; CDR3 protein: CASSLAAGGYEKLFF
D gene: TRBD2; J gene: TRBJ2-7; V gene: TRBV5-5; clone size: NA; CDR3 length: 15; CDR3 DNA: TGTGCCAGCAGCTTGGGGCTAGCGGGAGTGTACGAGCAGTACTTC; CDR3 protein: CASSLGLAGVYEQYF
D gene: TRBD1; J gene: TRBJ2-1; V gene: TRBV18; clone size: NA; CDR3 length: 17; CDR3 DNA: TGTGCCAGCTCACCACTGACAGGGGCAAGCTCCTACAATGAGCAGTTCTTC; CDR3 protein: CASSPLTGASSYNEQFF
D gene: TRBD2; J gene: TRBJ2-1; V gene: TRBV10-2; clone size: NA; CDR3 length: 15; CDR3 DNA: TGCGCCAGCAGTGAGGGTGGACTAGCGGGAAGTGAGCAGTTCTTC; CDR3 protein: CASSEGGLAGSEQFF
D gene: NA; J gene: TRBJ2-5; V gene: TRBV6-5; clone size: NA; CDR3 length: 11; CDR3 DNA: TGTGCCAGCAGTACAGTAAAGACCCAGTACTTC; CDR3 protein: CASSTVKTQYF
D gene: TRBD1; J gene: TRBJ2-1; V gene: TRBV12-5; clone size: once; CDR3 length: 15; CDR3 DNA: TGTGCTAGTGGGGCCGGACAGGGGGCCCAGGATGAGCAGTTCTTC; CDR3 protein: CASGAGQGAQDEQFF
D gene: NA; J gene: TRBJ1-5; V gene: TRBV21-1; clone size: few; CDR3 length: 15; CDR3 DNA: TGTGCCAGCAGCAATAGTGACAGTGGTCGGCAGCCCCAGCATTTT; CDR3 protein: CASSNSDSGRQPQHF
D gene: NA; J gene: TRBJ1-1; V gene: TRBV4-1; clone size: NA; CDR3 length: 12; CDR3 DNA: TGCGCCAGCAGCCTGAGAGGCACTGAAGCTTTCTTT; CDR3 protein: CASSLRGTEAFF